A single sample is the source of the 20 T cell receptor beta chains below, sequenced in a study of blood T cell repertoires in COVID-19. This table comes from immunoSEQ multiplex PCR, and its TCRdb copy is limited to in-frame clones, with some not included. The table has approximately 65,000 clones, under 95% seen once. The sequenced sample was peripheral blood. The receptors come from a man between 65 and 85 years old with active COVID-19.

The V call is TRBV4-2, the J call TRBJ1-2; 8 positions agree with TRBD1. The CDR3 extends over 15 amino acids. V lost 2 bases to trimming and J lost 4 bases; unmatched junction nucleotides: 6. In germline, CDR1 is LGHNA, CDR2 YNFKEQ. The chain's CDR3 is CASSQSTGVAYGYTF. The CDR3 DNA follows: TGTGCCAGCAGCCAATCGACAGGGGTGGCCTATGGCTACACCTTC.

V and J are TRBV12-3 or TRBV12-4 and TRBJ2-1; 11 bases match TRBD2. Trimming cost V 3 bases and J 15 bases; bases outside gene matches: 7. CDR3 length: 13 amino acids. CDR3 nucleotide sequence: TGTGCCAGCAGTTTGACTAGCGGGGCCCTCATGTTCTTC. Protein sequence: CASSLTSGALMFF.

J is TRBJ2-1 and V is TRBV5-8; 7 nucleotides match TRBD2. V gave up 5 bases and J gave up 6 bases; unmatched junction bases: 5. The CDR3 runs to 13 residues. Looked up from germline, CDR1 is SGHTS and CDR2 is YDEGEE. The CDR3 nucleotides read TGTGCCAGCAGTAGGTGGGGGGGCAATGAGCAGTTCTTC. This translates into CASSRWGGNEQFF. Together with reference TRBV5-8 and TRBJ2-1, the CDR3 gives the full variable domain: EAGVTQSPTHLIKTRGQQATLRCSPISGHTSVYWYQQALGLGLQFLLWYDEGEERNRGNFPPRFSGRQFPNYSSELNVNALELEDSALYLCASSRWGGNEQFFGPGTRLTVL.

This clone was detected only once. The chain combines TRBV5-1 with TRBJ1-2; TRBD1 matches 10 bases. The V and J ends lost 4 bases and 3 bases, in that order; junction bases with no gene match: 3. Per the germline V gene, CDR1 is SGHRS and CDR2 is YFSETQ. The CDR3 has 14 amino acids. The CDR3 region is CASSQGQGDYGYTF. The DNA for the CDR3 is TGCGCCAGCAGCCAAGGACAGGGGGACTATGGCTACACCTTC.

The rearrangement joins TRBV5-1 to TRBJ2-1; TRBD1 aligns across 8 bases. The CDR3 extends over 17 amino acids. Germline CDR1 is SGHRS and CDR2 is YFSETQ. The trim removed 0 bases at V and 7 bases at J, leaving 12 bases unmatched. Here the CDR3 DNA reads TGCGCCAGCAGCTTGGGTCAGGGGGCCCCACCGGGGAATGAGCAGTTCTTC. Encoded protein: CASSLGQGAPPGNEQFF.

The chain recombines TRBV6-2 or TRBV6-3 with TRBJ2-1; 8 bases match TRBD1. The CDR3 loop spans 15 amino acids. Losses at the gene ends were 6 bases for V and 2 bases for J; bases not matched to a gene: 6. From germline, CDR1 is MNHEY and CDR2 SVGEGT. The CDR3 coding sequence is TGTGCCAGCAGCCCCGGACAGGGAGCCTACAATGAGCAGTTCTTC. Its protein product is CASSPGQGAYNEQFF.

V and J are TRBV7-6 and TRBJ2-3, with 12 positions matching TRBD2. The germline V gene encodes CDR1 SGHVS and CDR2 FNYEAQ. The CDR3 sequence is 16 residues long. V lost 0 bases to trimming and J lost 5 bases; unmatched junction nucleotides: 3. CDR3 protein: CASSLALAGGQDTQYF. The CDR3 DNA is TGTGCCAGCAGCTTAGCGCTAGCGGGGGGGCAAGATACGCAGTATTTT.

This clone was picked up one time. The chain combines TRBV25-1 with TRBJ1-3; TRBD1 matches at 9 bases. This CDR3 is 18 amino acids long. Germline V gene data show CDR1 as MGHDK and CDR2 as SYGVNS. Unmatched junction bases numbered 12, after V lost 6 bases and J lost 0 bases. The CDR3 here is CASSETGGTSISGNTIYF. The CDR3 nucleotides read TGTGCCAGCAGCGAGACAGGGGGGACATCCATCTCTGGAAACACCATATATTTT.

V and J are TRBV24-1 and TRBJ2-2; 8 bases fit TRBD2. The CDR3 consists of 16 residues. Germline V gene lookup returns CDR1 KGHDR and CDR2 SFDVKD. Unmatched junction bases numbered 5, after V lost 4 bases and J lost 2 bases. Here the CDR3 reads CATSDSGTRNTGELFF. In nucleotides, the CDR3 is TGTGCCACCAGTGACTCCGGGACTAGAAACACCGGGGAGCTGTTTTTT.

V usage is TRBV19 and J usage is TRBJ2-3, with 10 nucleotides matching TRBD2. V dropped 6 bases and J dropped 3; count of bases not matched to a gene: 6. Germline CDR1 LNHDA, CDR2 SQIVND (reference sequence). The length of the CDR3 is 15 residues. CDR3 nucleotide sequence: TGTGCCAGTAGCGGAGCGGGGGGGAGTACAGATACGCAGTATTTT. This translates into CASSGAGGSTDTQYF.

This chain joins TRBV19 and TRBJ1-3; D gene uncertain. V lost 4 bases and J 2 bases, leaving 9 bases between the germline ends. CDR1 is LNHDA, CDR2 SQIVND, per germline (reference sequence). The CDR3 extends over 14 amino acids. CDR3 in DNA: TGTGCCAGTAGTACTGCGGAAACTGGAAACACCATATATTTT. It specifies CASSTAETGNTIYF.

The chain is built from TRBV25-1 and TRBJ1-2; 9 bases are a match to TRBD1. V lost 5 bases and J lost 6; bases outside the gene matches: 4. The germline V gene encodes CDR1 MGHDK and CDR2 SYGVNS. This CDR3 has 13 residues. CDR3 loop: CASSQTGGNGYTF. Here the CDR3 DNA reads TGTGCCAGCAGTCAGACAGGGGGTAATGGCTACACCTTC.

CDR3 nucleotides: TGCAGCGTTTCGGGCTACACCTTC. Its translation is CSVSGYTF. V usage is TRBV29-1 and J usage is TRBJ1-2; D gene unclear. Trimming removed 5 bases at V and 8 bases at J, with 3 bases between. The CDR3 has 8 residues. Germline assignment: CDR1 SQVTM and CDR2 ANQGSEA.

The chain employs TRBV18 and TRBJ2-7; the match to TRBD1 covers 9 bases. V shed 1 base and J 6 bases; nucleotides not matched to a gene: 4. The CDR3 has 14 residues. Germline assignment: CDR1 KGHSH and CDR2 LQKENI. The CDR3 DNA follows: TGTGCCAGCTCACCACGGGACAGGGCCCTCGAGCAGTACGTC. The encoded protein is CASSPRDRALEQYV.

This clone came up once. The rearrangement uses TRBV12-5 and TRBJ2-2; D is uncertain. The V end was cut by 0 bases, the J end by 4 bases, with 6 bases between. The germline gives CDR1 LGHNT, CDR2 FRNRAP. The CDR3 totals 14 residues. CDR3 protein: CASGLVLSTGELFF. The DNA of the CDR3 is TGTGCTAGTGGTTTGGTACTTAGCACCGGGGAGCTGTTTTTT.

This clone has only a few counts. The V call is TRBV19, the J call TRBJ1-5, with TRBD1 identical over 7 bases. The J segment lost 3 bases and the V segment lost 6 bases, leaving 5 bases of the junction unmatched. CDR1 is LNHDA, CDR2 SQIVND, per germline (reference sequence). The CDR3 length is 14 residues. CDR3 bases: TGTGCCAGTAGCAAGGGACAGTTCAATCAGCCCCAGCATTTT. Residues: CASSKGQFNQPQHF.

This clone has only a few counts. The genes are TRBV2 and TRBJ1-6, with D possibly being TRBD1 (6 bases). With 11 bases removed from V and 10 bases from J, the gap between germline ends came to 18 bases. This CDR3 region has 13 residues. The germline gives CDR1 SNHLY, CDR2 FYNNEI. The CDR3 here is CAGARDTLSPLHF. In DNA, the CDR3 is TGTGCCGGCGCCCGGGACACTTTATCACCCCTCCACTTT.

This clone has a handful of counts. The DNA for the CDR3 is TGTGCCAGCAGCTTAGCGCGTGGGGCCTACACAGATACGCAGTATTTT. Translation gives CASSLARGAYTDTQYF. V gene TRBV7-2 combines with J gene TRBJ2-3; maybe TRBD1 (5 bases). Germline CDR1 reads SGHTA; CDR2 reads FQGNSA. Trimming removed 0 bases at V and 2 bases at J, with 12 bases between. The CDR3 sequence is 16 residues long.

This sequence joins TRBV5-3 and TRBJ2-7; 8 bases line up with TRBD2. TRBV5-3 is reported as an ORF; its role is uncertain. V dropped 1 base and J dropped 0; count of bases not matched to a gene: 6. This CDR3 has 16 residues. CDR3 in amino acids: CARSLTAAGDSYEQYF. In DNA, the CDR3 is TGTGCCAGAAGCTTGACGGCAGCGGGGGACTCCTACGAGCAGTACTTC.

The chain links TRBV11-2 to TRBJ2-7; 7 nucleotides agree with TRBD2. This CDR3 region has 14 residues. With 0 bases clipped from V and 3 bases from J, the junction kept 2 bases outside the gene matches. Looked up from germline, CDR1 is SGHAT and CDR2 is FQNNGV. CDR3 protein: CASSLETSYYEQYF. The DNA of the CDR3 is TGTGCCAGCAGCTTAGAGACTAGCTACTACGAGCAGTACTTC. The full variable domain, in which reference TRBV11-2 and TRBJ2-7 provide the parts outside the CDR3, is EAGVAQSPRYKIIEKRQSVAFWCNPISGHATLYWYQQILGQGPKLLIQFQNNGVVDDSQLPKDRFSAERLKGVDSTLKIQPAKLEDSAVYLCASSLETSYYEQYFGPGTRLTVT.